These T cell receptor beta chains were read from a single sample in a study of cytomegalovirus exposure and HLA in healthy donors. Some clones are missing from TCRdb's copy, which holds only in-frame ones; the method was immunoSEQ multiplex PCR. The sample carries 110,000 to 150,000 clones, roughly 9.8% recorded once. Sequenced input: PBMCs. The receptor set was obtained from a man aged 45-65 years in good health and CMV-seronegative. Both conserved end residues are part of each CDR3. A D gene is named only where the DNA matches it firmly. Only some rows state a clone size, as once, few, many or a class for expanded clones.

v_gene	abundance	j_gene	d_gene	CDR3aa	CDR3nt
TRBV6-4	.	TRBJ2-7	.	CASSAEQGYSYEQYF	TGTGCCAGCAGTGCGGAGCAGGGCTACTCCTACGAGCAGTACTTC
TRBV5-6	few	TRBJ2-3	TRBD2	CASSLEGLAVQDTQYF	TGTGCCAGCAGCTTGGAGGGCCTAGCGGTGCAGGATACGCAGTATTTT
TRBV19	few	TRBJ1-2	.	CASTGARPDGSGYTF	TGTGCCAGTACCGGAGCGCGGCCCGATGGTTCTGGCTACACCTTC
TRBV28	few	TRBJ2-3	.	CASSPAGGSSTDTQYF	TGTGCCAGCAGCCCGGCGGGTGGGAGTAGCACAGATACGCAGTATTTT
TRBV4-1	.	TRBJ2-7	TRBD1	CASSQEGQARYEQYF	TGCGCCAGCAGCCAAGAGGGACAGGCGAGATACGAGCAGTACTTC
TRBV7-6	few	TRBJ2-1	TRBD1	CASSLGGRDRVYNEQFF	TGTGCCAGCAGCCTTGGGGGTCGGGACAGGGTCTACAATGAGCAGTTCTTC
TRBV10-1	.	TRBJ2-1	.	CASSESAVSEQFF	TGCGCCAGCAGTGAGTCGGCGGTAAGTGAGCAGTTCTTC
TRBV30	.	TRBJ2-2	.	CAWSTGIPNTGELFF	TGTGCCTGGAGTACCGGGATACCGAACACCGGGGAGCTGTTTTTT
TRBV28	.	TRBJ1-5	.	CASSFSRPLSQHF	TGTGCCAGCAGTTTCAGCAGGCCTCTGTCCCAGCATTTT
TRBV19	few	TRBJ2-7	.	CASSARWGDGEQYF	TGTGCCAGTAGTGCCCGTTGGGGGGACGGCGAGCAGTACTTC
TRBV6-5	few	TRBJ2-7	.	CAARGRRYGGGEQYF	TGTGCCGCCAGGGGGCGCCGGTATGGGGGGGGCGAGCAGTACTTC
TRBV18	.	TRBJ2-1	.	CASSRNHPSSVSYNEQFF	TGTGCCAGCTCACGAAACCATCCCTCTAGCGTATCCTACAATGAGCAGTTCTTC
TRBV5-8	few	TRBJ2-3	TRBD1	CASSLERGLATDTQYF	TGTGCCAGCAGCTTGGAAAGGGGGCTCGCCACAGATACGCAGTATTTT
TRBV2	few	TRBJ2-3	.	CASRGGRGDTQYF	TGTGCCAGCAGGGGGGGGCGAGGAGATACGCAGTATTTT